This T cell receptor (beta chain) is drawn from a study of spatial heterogeneity in lung cancer. Overall study context: Consistent detection of more beta-chain than alpha-chain sequences was observed. Combinations of a unique TCR and a UMI were tallied in raw reads, and on average each appeared more than ten times.

With respect to this clonotype: Its target is not known.

Documented time point: sample taken at primary tumor resection. Sequencing covered unsorted whole RNA taken from tumor, nontumor lung or frozen PBMC. Trimming removed 2 bases from V and 4 bases from J; junction bases left unmatched: 4. This CDR3 comprises 14 residues. The germline gives CDR1 ENHRY, CDR2 SYGVKD. TCR cDNA molecules were tagged individually, and each one carried a unique molecular identifier. TCRdb redid the calling of the 5' RACE reads with MiXCR, one entry per CDR3 protein. The table records about 53,000 distinct CDR3 sequences, around 6.7% of them present only once. Whole-study results and caveats: Detection of ubiquitous tumor TCRs in blood was higher at resection than follow-up.

This TCR was sampled from a female donor with early-stage non-small cell lung cancer. The rearrangement uses TRBV10-3 and TRBJ2-5; 7 bases fit TRBD2. This specimen was PBMCs, taken at surgery. CDR3 amino acids: CAISEGEGPETQYF. The CDR3, as DNA: TGTGCCATCAGTGAGGGGGAGGGGCCAGAGACCCAGTACTTC.